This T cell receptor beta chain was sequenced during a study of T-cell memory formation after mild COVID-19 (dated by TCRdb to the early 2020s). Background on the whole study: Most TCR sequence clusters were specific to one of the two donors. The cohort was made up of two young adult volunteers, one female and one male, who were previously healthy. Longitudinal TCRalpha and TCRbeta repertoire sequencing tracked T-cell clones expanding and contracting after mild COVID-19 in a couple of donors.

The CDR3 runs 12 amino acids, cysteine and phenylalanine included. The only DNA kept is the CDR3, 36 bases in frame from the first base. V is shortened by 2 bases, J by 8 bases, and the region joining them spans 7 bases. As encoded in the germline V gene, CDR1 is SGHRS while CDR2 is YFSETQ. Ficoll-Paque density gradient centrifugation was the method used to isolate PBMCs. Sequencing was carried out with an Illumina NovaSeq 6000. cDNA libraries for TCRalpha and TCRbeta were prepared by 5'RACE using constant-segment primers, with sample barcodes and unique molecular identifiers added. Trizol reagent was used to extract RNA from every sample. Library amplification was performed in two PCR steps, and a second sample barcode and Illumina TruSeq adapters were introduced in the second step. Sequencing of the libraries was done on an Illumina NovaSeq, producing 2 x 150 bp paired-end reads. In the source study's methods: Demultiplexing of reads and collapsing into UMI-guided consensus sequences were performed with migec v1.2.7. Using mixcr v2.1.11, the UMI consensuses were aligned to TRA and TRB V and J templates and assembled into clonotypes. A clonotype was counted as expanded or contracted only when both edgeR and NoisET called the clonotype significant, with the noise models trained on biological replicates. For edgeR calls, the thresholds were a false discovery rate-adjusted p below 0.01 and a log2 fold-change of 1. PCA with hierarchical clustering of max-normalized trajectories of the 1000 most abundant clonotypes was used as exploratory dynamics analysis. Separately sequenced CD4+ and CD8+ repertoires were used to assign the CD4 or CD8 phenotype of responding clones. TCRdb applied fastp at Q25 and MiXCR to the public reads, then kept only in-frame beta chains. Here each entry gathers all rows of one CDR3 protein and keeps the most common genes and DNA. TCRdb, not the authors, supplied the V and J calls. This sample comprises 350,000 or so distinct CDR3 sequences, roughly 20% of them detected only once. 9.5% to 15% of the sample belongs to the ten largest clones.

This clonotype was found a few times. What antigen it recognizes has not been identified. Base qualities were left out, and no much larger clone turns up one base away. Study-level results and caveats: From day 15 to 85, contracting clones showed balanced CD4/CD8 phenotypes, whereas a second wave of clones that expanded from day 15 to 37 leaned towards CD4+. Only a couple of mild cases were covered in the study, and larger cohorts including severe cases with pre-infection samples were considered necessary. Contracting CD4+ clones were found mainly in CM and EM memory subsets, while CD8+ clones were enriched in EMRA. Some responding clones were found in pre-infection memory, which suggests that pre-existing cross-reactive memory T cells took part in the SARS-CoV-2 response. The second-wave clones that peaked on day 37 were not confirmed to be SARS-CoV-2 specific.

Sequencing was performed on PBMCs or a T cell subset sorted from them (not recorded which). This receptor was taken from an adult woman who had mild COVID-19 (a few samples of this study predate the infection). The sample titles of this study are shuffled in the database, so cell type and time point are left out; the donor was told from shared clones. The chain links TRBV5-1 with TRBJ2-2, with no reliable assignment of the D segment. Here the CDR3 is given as CASSFEFGELFF. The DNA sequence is TGCGCCAGCAGCTTTGAGTTTGGGGAGCTGTTTTTT.